The 24 T cell receptor beta chains given below trace back to one sample, sequenced in a study of shared clonotypes between healthy human individuals. The assay was immunoSEQ multiplex PCR, and TCRdb's table has in-frame clones only and misses some. The table lists a few hundred thousand clones, 65% to 70% of them singletons. The sample consisted of memory CD4+ T cells sorted from blood. The sample's subset: CD45RA-negative fraction. These receptors were taken from a young man in good health.

The CDR3 spells CASSKTDPGEKLFF. Here the CDR3 DNA reads TGTGCCAGCAGTAAGACGGACCCGGGTGAAAAACTGTTTTTT. The chain couples TRBV2 to TRBJ1-4, with D unresolved. Germline V gene sequence: CDR1 SNHLY, CDR2 FYNNEI. With 5 bases removed from V and 7 bases from J, the gap between germline ends came to 14 bases. The CDR3 has 14 residues.

This chain connects TRBV9 to TRBJ2-1; 7 positions match TRBD2. The V gene end was trimmed by 0 bases and the J gene end by 4 bases; junction bases not matched to a gene: 10. Germline CDR1 reads SGDLS; CDR2 reads YYNGEE. CDR3 length: 17 amino acids. The CDR3 region has the DNA TGTGCCAGCAGCGTAGCTATGGCGGGAGTGGGTTACAATGAGCAGTTCTTC. This sequence encodes CASSVAMAGVGYNEQFF.

V usage is TRBV14 and J usage is TRBJ2-5, with D uncertain. CDR1 and CDR2 (germline): SGHDN, FVKESK. CDR3 size: 15 residues. V was shortened by 4 bases and J by 5 bases, with 17 bases between the two germline ends. CDR3 nucleotide sequence: TGTGCCAGCAGCCCACACCCGATGGGATTGGAGACCCAGTACTTC. This encodes CASSPHPMGLETQYF.

The rearrangement links TRBV5-1 to TRBJ2-1; no clear D. V lost 6 bases and J lost 1, with 8 bases in between. The germline CDR1 and CDR2 sequences are SGHRS and YFSETQ. CDR3 length equals 13 residues. The CDR3 loop reads CASNEDSYNEQFF. CDR3 bases: TGCGCCAGCAATGAGGATTCCTACAATGAGCAGTTCTTC.

The table lists this clone with a count of one. The chain carries TRBV7-2 and TRBJ2-3; D is unresolved. Germline CDR1 and CDR2: SGHTA and FQGNSA. The CDR3 totals 13 residues. V was clipped by 1 base and J by 1 base, with 3 bases between them. CDR3 in amino acids: CASSLGGTDTQYF. CDR3 nucleotide sequence: TGTGCCAGCAGCTTAGGGGGCACAGATACGCAGTATTTT.

This clone was counted at least ten times. This sequence joins TRBV10-2 and TRBJ1-5, with D possibly matching TRBD1 (6 bases). The germline CDR1 and CDR2 sequences are WSHSY and SAAADI. This CDR3 comprises 16 residues. Trimming removed 5 bases at V and 3 bases at J, with 17 bases between. CDR3 nucleotides: TGCGCCAGCAGTCTCAACAGGGTCGGTAACAATCAGCCCCAGCATTTT. It yields the protein CASSLNRVGNNQPQHF.

The rearrangement links TRBV13 to TRBJ1-3; TRBD1 matches 7 bases. The junction had 5 bases not matched to a gene; V was cut back by 0 bases and J by 3 bases. The CDR3 runs to 16 residues. Germline V CDR1 and CDR2: PRHDT, FYEKMQ (reference sequence). The CDR3 here is CASSLGPGGNGNTIYF. In DNA, the CDR3 is TGTGCCAGCAGCTTAGGCCCAGGGGGGAATGGAAACACCATATATTTT.

The chain employs TRBV27 and TRBJ2-3; 11 nucleotides align to TRBD2. The germline V gene encodes CDR1 MNHEY and CDR2 SMNVEV (reference sequence). The junction had 18 bases not matched to a gene; V was cut back by 6 bases and J by 1 base. The CDR3 is 20 amino acids. The CDR3 here is CASRQFRRGLTSGGTDTQYF. The CDR3 DNA sequence: TGTGCCAGCAGACAGTTCCGCAGGGGTCTGACTAGCGGGGGCACAGATACGCAGTATTTT.

The chain employs TRBV28 and TRBJ2-1; perhaps TRBD2 as D (5 bases). CDR1 is MDHEN and CDR2 is SYDVKM in the germline V gene. Between the trimmed V and J ends, which lost 4 bases and 10 bases, there was a span of 11 bases. CDR3 length equals 12 residues. The CDR3 sequence: CASSYQRREQFF. Here the CDR3 DNA reads TGTGCCAGCAGTTACCAGCGGCGGGAGCAGTTCTTC.

The table lists this clone with a few counts. This chain connects TRBV5-1 to TRBJ2-7, with 10 bases lining up with TRBD1. This CDR3 comprises 15 residues. The V segment lost 5 bases and the J segment 3 bases; nucleotides outside the gene matches: 8. The V gene's germline CDR1 is SGHRS and CDR2 YFSETQ. The CDR3, as DNA: TGCGCCAGCAGTTCAGGACAGGGGGTTGGCTACGAGCAGTACTTC. The encoded protein is CASSSGQGVGYEQYF.

This clone was seen just once. The rearrangement joins TRBV4-1 to TRBJ2-1; 13 bases align to TRBD2. V was pared by 0 bases and J by 5 bases, with 13 bases of the junction left unmatched. Germline V gene data show CDR1 as MGHRA and CDR2 as YSYEKL. This CDR3 is 20 amino acids long. CDR3 region: CASSQERRTSGRAANNEQFF. The CDR3 nucleotides read TGCGCCAGCAGCCAAGAAAGGCGAACTAGCGGGAGGGCCGCTAACAATGAGCAGTTCTTC.

CDR3 loop: CASLGNHYGYTF. The CDR3, as DNA: TGTGCCAGCCTGGGGAATCACTATGGCTACACCTTC. This chain joins TRBV28 and TRBJ1-2; D gene uncertain. This CDR3 has 12 residues. Germline CDR1 is MDHEN and CDR2 is SYDVKM. Trimming took 8 bases from V and 3 from J, leaving 10 bases between them.

This clone is a singleton in its sample. The chain has TRBV10-3 and TRBJ2-5; the match to TRBD2 covers 7 bases. From germline, CDR1 is ENHRY and CDR2 SYGVKD. CDR3 length: 13 amino acids. The ends lost 5 bases at V and 4 bases at J; junction bases unmatched: 4. CDR3 coding DNA: TGTGCCATCAGTAGCGGGGCTGGAGAGACCCAGTACTTC. Protein sequence: CAISSGAGETQYF.

This clone was seen a few times. This rearrangement joins TRBV5-1 to TRBJ1-4; D may be TRBD1 (5 bases). Per the germline V gene, CDR1 is SGHRS and CDR2 is YFSETQ. The CDR3 has 15 amino acids. The V gene lost 0 bases and the J gene lost 7 bases, with 13 bases spanning the gap. The CDR3, as DNA: TGCGCCAGCAGCTTGGAAGGGGATCCGGGTGAAAAACTGTTTTTT. Its translation: CASSLEGDPGEKLFF. The variable domain in full, with the rest retrieved from reference TRBV5-1 and TRBJ1-4, is KAGVTQTPRYLIKTRGQQVTLSCSPISGHRSVSWYQQTPGQGLQFLFEYFSETQRNKGNFPGRFSGRQFSNSRSEMNVSTLELGDSALYLCASSLEGDPGEKLFFGSGTQLSVL.

The chain couples TRBV7-9 to TRBJ2-4, with 9 bases that match TRBD2. The CDR3 consists of 17 residues. The germline gives CDR1 SEHNR, CDR2 FQNEAQ (reference sequence). The V gene end was trimmed by 1 base and the J gene end by 1 base; junction bases not matched to a gene: 5. The CDR3 DNA follows: TGTGCCAGCAGCTTAGTAGCGGGAGCTAAGGCCAAAAACATTCAGTACTTC. It translates to CASSLVAGAKAKNIQYF.

The chain employs TRBV5-4 and TRBJ2-7, with 10 bases lining up with TRBD1. Germline V gives CDR1 SGHNT, CDR2 YYREEE (reference sequence). V shed 2 bases, J shed 2 bases, and the junction held 7 bases outside the gene matches. The length of the CDR3 is 16 residues. CDR3 DNA sequence: TGTGCCAGCAGCTTACCAGGGACAGGGGTCCCCTACGAGCAGTACTTC. Translating gives CASSLPGTGVPYEQYF.

V is TRBV29-1 and J is TRBJ2-7, with 7 bases aligning to TRBD2. CDR3 length: 13 residues. Per germline, CDR1 SQVTM and CDR2 ANQGSEA. Trimming removed 4 bases from V and 2 bases from J; junction bases left unmatched: 5. This CDR3 is CSVGSSGTYEQYF. The CDR3 DNA is TGCAGCGTTGGATCTAGCGGAACCTACGAGCAGTACTTC.

In its sample, this clone was seen a few times. This rearrangement joins TRBV2 to TRBJ2-2; no firm D call. Germline-derived CDR1 and CDR2 are SNHLY and FYNNEI. V lost 2 bases and J lost 7, with 8 bases in between. CDR3 length: 13 residues. CDR3 sequence reads: CASSETVGGELFF. The CDR3 region has the DNA TGTGCCAGCAGTGAAACCGTAGGCGGGGAGCTGTTTTTT.

This clone was seen many times. The rearrangement links TRBV11-2 to TRBJ2-1; 13 bases are shared with TRBD2. Germline V gene sequence: CDR1 SGHAT, CDR2 FQNNGV. The V and J ends lost 1 base and 9 bases, in that order; junction bases with no gene match: 9. The CDR3 totals 17 residues. The CDR3 sequence is CASSLARTSGRSGEQFF. CDR3 coding DNA: TGTGCCAGCAGCTTAGCTAGGACTAGCGGGAGATCTGGTGAGCAGTTCTTC.

This chain links TRBV11-3 with TRBJ2-3; 7 nucleotides match TRBD2. The CDR3 runs to 15 residues. Trimming at V came to 1 base and at J to 3 bases, leaving 4 bases not matched to a gene. The germline V gene has CDR1 SGHNT and CDR2 YENEEA. In DNA, the CDR3 is TGTGCCAGCAGCTTAGTTGGGAGGGAAACAGATACGCAGTATTTT. Translated, it gives CASSLVGRETDTQYF.

This chain connects TRBV7-2 to TRBJ2-1; possibly TRBD1 or TRBD2 for D (5 bases each). The CDR3 loop spans 14 amino acids. Trimming took off 1 base at V and 5 bases at J, with 9 bases between the two ends. The germline V gene has CDR1 SGHTA and CDR2 FQGNSA. CDR3 bases: TGTGCCAGCAGCTTAGGTGGGACGGACAATGAGCAGTTCTTC. This translates into CASSLGGTDNEQFF. Supplemented by reference TRBV7-2 and TRBJ2-1, the full variable domain reads GAGVSQSPSNKVTEKGKDVELRCDPISGHTALYWYRQSLGQGLEFLIYFQGNSAPDKSGLPSDRFSAERTGGSVSTLTIQRTQQEDSAVYLCASSLGGTDNEQFFGPGTRLTVL.

J is TRBJ2-1 and V is TRBV2; 11 positions match TRBD2. The CDR3 covers 15 residues. Germline-derived CDR1 and CDR2 are SNHLY and FYNNEI. V shed 8 bases, J shed 7 bases, and the junction held 10 bases outside the gene matches. CDR3 bases: TGTGCCAGCGGGGGGACTAGCGGATACGGGAATGAGCAGTTCTTC. It yields the protein CASGGTSGYGNEQFF.

The CDR3 region has the DNA TGCAGCGTTTTTGTGGGAGTTGGCTACGAGCAGTACTTC. This gives the protein CSVFVGVGYEQYF. The chain has TRBV29-1 and TRBJ2-7; a possible D gene is TRBD2 (5 bases). Trimming removed 5 bases from V and 3 bases from J, with 14 bases in between. From germline, CDR1 is SQVTM and CDR2 ANQGSEA. The CDR3 totals 13 residues.

The V call is TRBV5-4, the J call TRBJ2-4, with D possibly matching TRBD2 (5 bases). CDR3 length: 13 residues. The V gene lost 0 bases and the J gene lost 7 bases, with 8 bases spanning the gap. In germline, CDR1 is SGHNT, CDR2 YYREEE (reference sequence). The DNA of the CDR3 is TGTGCCAGCAGCTTGGATCGGGGTAACATTCAGTACTTC. Translating gives CASSLDRGNIQYF. Combining the CDR3 with reference TRBV5-4 and TRBJ2-4 gives the whole variable domain ETGVTQSPTHLIKTRGQQVTLRCSSQSGHNTVSWYQQALGQGPQFIFQYYREEENGRGNFPPRFSGLQFPNYSSELNVNALELDDSALYLCASSLDRGNIQYFGAGTRLSVL.